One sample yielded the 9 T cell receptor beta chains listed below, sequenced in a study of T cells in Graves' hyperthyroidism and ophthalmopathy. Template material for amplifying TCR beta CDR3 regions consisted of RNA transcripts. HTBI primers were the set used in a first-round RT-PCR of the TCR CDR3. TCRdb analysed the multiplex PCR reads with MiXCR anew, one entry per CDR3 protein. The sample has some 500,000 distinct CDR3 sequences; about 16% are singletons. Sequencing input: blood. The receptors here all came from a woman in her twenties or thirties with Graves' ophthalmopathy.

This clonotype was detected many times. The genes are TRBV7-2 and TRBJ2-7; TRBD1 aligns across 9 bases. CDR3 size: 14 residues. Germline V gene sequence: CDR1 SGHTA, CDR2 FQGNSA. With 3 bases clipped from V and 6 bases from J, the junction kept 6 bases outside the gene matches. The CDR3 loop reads CASSLTGGPGEQYF. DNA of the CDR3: TGTGCCAGCAGCTTGACAGGGGGTCCTGGCGAGCAGTACTTC.

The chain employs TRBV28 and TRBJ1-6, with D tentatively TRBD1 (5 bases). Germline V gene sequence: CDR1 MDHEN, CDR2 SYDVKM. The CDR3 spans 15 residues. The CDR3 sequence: CASTRGGPHNSPLHF. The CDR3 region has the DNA TGTGCGTCAACCCGCGGGGGACCTCATAATTCACCCCTCCACTTT.

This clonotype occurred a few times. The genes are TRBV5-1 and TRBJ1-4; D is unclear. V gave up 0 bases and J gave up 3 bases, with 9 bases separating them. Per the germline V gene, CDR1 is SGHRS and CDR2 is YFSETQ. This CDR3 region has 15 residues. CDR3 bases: TGCGCCAGCAGCTTGGAAGACCGATCTAATGAAAAACTGTTTTTT. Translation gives CASSLEDRSNEKLFF.

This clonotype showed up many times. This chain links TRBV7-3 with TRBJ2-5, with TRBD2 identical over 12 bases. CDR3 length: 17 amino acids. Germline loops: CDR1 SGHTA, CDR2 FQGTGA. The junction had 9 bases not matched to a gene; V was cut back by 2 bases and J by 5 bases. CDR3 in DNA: TGTGCCAGCAGCTTAGGGGATGGACTAGCGGGGAGGGAGACCCAGTACTTC. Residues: CASSLGDGLAGRETQYF.

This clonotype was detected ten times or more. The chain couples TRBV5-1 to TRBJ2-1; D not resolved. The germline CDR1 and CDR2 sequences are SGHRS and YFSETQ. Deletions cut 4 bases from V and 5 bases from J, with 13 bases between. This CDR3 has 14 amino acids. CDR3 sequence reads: CASSPPVYNNEQFF. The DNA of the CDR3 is TGCGCCAGCAGCCCGCCGGTTTACAACAATGAGCAGTTCTTC.

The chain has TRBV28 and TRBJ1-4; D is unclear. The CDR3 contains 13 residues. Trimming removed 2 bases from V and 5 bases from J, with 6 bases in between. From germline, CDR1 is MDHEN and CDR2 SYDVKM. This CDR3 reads CASSLRGNEKLFF. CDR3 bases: TGTGCCAGCAGTTTACGGGGAAATGAAAAACTGTTTTTT.

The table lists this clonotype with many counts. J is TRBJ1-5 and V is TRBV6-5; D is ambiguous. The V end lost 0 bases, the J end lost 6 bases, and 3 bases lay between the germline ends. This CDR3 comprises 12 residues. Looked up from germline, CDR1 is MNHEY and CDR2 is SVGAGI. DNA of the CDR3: TGTGCCAGCAGTTACTCGGGTCAGCCCCAGCATTTT. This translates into CASSYSGQPQHF.

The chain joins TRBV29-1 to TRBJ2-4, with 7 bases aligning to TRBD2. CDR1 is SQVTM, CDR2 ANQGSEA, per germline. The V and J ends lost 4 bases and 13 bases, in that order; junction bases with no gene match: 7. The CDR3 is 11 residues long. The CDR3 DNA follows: TGCAGCGTTGGGGGCGGGGGAAAACAGTACTTC. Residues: CSVGGGGKQYF.

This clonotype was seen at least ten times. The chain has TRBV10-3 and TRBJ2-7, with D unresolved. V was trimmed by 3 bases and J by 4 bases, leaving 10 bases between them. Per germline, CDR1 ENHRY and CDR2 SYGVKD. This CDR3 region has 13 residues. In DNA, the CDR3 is TGTGCCATCAGTGAACGGAGTGTGTACGAGCAGTACTTC. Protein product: CAISERSVYEQYF.